A single T cell receptor beta chain is shown here with its context. Its specificity is unknown. The CDR3 has 15 residues. V was pared by 2 bases and J by 7 bases, with 17 bases between. Germline CDR1 MDHEN, CDR2 SYDVKM. The sample is drawn from a study of a mutant IDH1 vaccine in newly diagnosed glioma. Looking at the study overall: Beginning 4-6 weeks after radiotherapy alone, or with temozolomide cycles, vaccination took place. Patients arrived already treated with radiotherapy, temozolomide, or both, most having had both.

This sample's time point: week 5, during vaccination. Each dose delivered 300 ug of mutant IDH1 20-mer peptide subcutaneously with imiquimod. New WHO grade 3 or 4 astrocytomas that were IDH1-mutant and ATRX-lost had been found in donors. Sequencing used immunoSEQ multiplex PCR; TCRdb keeps in-frame clones, though not all of them. The sample lists roughly 72,000 clones, more than 85% occurring once. The sequences come from PBMCs, collected from a glioma patient whose treatment included an IDH1 peptide vaccine. The TCR sequence derives from a woman in her fifties or sixties with glioma. The rearrangement joins TRBV28 to TRBJ1-2, with D perhaps TRBD1 (5 bases). CDR3 region: CASSLEGMGFAGYTF. The DNA of the CDR3 is TGTGCCAGCAGTTTAGAGGGGATGGGGTTCGCTGGCTACACCTTC.